A selection of T cell receptor beta chains follows, all from one sample in a study of CD4 T cells in relation to SARS-CoV-2 and coronaviruses. No antigen has been assigned to these receptors. TCRdb's table, derived via immunoSEQ multiplex PCR, lists solely in-frame clones and lacks some. This table holds about 21,000 clones, 60% to 85% found once. Sequencing input: CD4+ T cells from PBMCs, cultured in vitro. These TCRs come from a human donor in good health. The CDR3 runs from the conserved cysteine through the conserved F or W. Fields, in order: CDR3 DNA, CDR3 protein, clone size, V gene, J gene, D gene. A D gene is named only where the DNA matches it firmly. Only some rows state a clone size, as once, few, many or a class for expanded clones.

cdr3_nt: TGTGCCAGCAGCCCAGGGGTGGGGCCGGGAGAAAAACTGTTTTTT; cdr3_aa: CASSPGVGPGEKLFF; clone_size: .; v_call: TRBV3-1/TRBV3-2; j_call: TRBJ1-4; d_call: .
cdr3_nt: TGTGCCAGTAGTATACAGGGGAACACTGAAGCTTTCTTT; cdr3_aa: CASSIQGNTEAFF; clone_size: few; v_call: TRBV19; j_call: TRBJ1-1; d_call: .
cdr3_nt: TGTGCCAGCAGTGAAGCGGGAAGCTCCTACGAGCAGTACTTC; cdr3_aa: CASSEAGSSYEQYF; clone_size: .; v_call: TRBV6-1; j_call: TRBJ2-7; d_call: .
cdr3_nt: TGTGCCAGCAGCTTTGGACAGATGTGGGATCAGGAGACCCAGTACTTC; cdr3_aa: CASSFGQMWDQETQYF; clone_size: .; v_call: TRBV11-2; j_call: TRBJ2-5; d_call: .
cdr3_nt: TGTGCCAGCAGCCAAGATCCGCATGGGGACAGGGCCGAGGTATGTTATGCCGGGGAGCTGTTTTTT; cdr3_aa: CASSQDPHGDRAEVCYAGELFF; clone_size: once; v_call: TRBV14; j_call: TRBJ2-2; d_call: TRBD1
cdr3_nt: TGCGCCAGCAGCTCCACAGGGAGTAGAAATGGCTACACCTTC; cdr3_aa: CASSSTGSRNGYTF; clone_size: .; v_call: TRBV5-1; j_call: TRBJ1-2; d_call: .
cdr3_nt: TGTGCCTGGAGTGTATCGGTGCGAACGTGGGGCACTGAAGCTTTCTTT; cdr3_aa: CAWSVSVRTWGTEAFF; clone_size: .; v_call: TRBV30; j_call: TRBJ1-1; d_call: .
cdr3_nt: TGCAGCGTCAGCAAAAGCGAAAAACTGTTTTTT; cdr3_aa: CSVSKSEKLFF; clone_size: .; v_call: TRBV29-1; j_call: TRBJ1-4; d_call: .
cdr3_nt: TGTGCCAGCAGCTCGAGACTAGCGGGAGTAGGCGAGCAGTTCTTC; cdr3_aa: CASSSRLAGVGEQFF; clone_size: .; v_call: TRBV9; j_call: TRBJ2-1; d_call: TRBD2
cdr3_nt: TGTGCCAGCAGCAAGACAGGGGGCGGCGGCTACACCTTC; cdr3_aa: CASSKTGGGGYTF; clone_size: .; v_call: TRBV7-9; j_call: TRBJ1-2; d_call: TRBD1
cdr3_nt: TGTGCCAGCAGCCAAGAGGCAGGCTCGGCGGGGAAGTTCTTC; cdr3_aa: CASSQEAGSAGKFF; clone_size: .; v_call: TRBV3-1/TRBV3-2; j_call: TRBJ2-1; d_call: .
cdr3_nt: TGCGCCAGCAGCAATAGAGTTACGGGAGGAGGAACAGATACGCAGTATTTT; cdr3_aa: CASSNRVTGGGTDTQYF; clone_size: few; v_call: TRBV5-1; j_call: TRBJ2-3; d_call: TRBD2
cdr3_nt: TGTGCCAGCAGCCGCGGGACTCGAAGTAACAATGAGCAGTTCTTC; cdr3_aa: CASSRGTRSNNEQFF; clone_size: once; v_call: TRBV11-2; j_call: TRBJ2-1; d_call: .
cdr3_nt: TGTGCCAGCAGCGTAGTGGGACAAGCAAACACTGAAGCTTTCTTT; cdr3_aa: CASSVVGQANTEAFF; clone_size: .; v_call: TRBV9; j_call: TRBJ1-1; d_call: .
cdr3_nt: TGTGCCAGTCAACCCCAACGGGACGGTAATTCACCCCTCCACTTT; cdr3_aa: CASQPQRDGNSPLHF; clone_size: .; v_call: TRBV19; j_call: TRBJ1-6; d_call: .
cdr3_nt: TGTGCCAGCAGCCCACATCGGAGCACAGATACGCAGTATTTT; cdr3_aa: CASSPHRSTDTQYF; clone_size: .; v_call: TRBV5-8; j_call: TRBJ2-3; d_call: .
cdr3_nt: TGTGCCAGCAGGATGGCCCGGGGAGGCTACACCTTC; cdr3_aa: CASRMARGGYTF; clone_size: .; v_call: TRBV25-1; j_call: TRBJ1-2; d_call: .
cdr3_nt: TGTGCCAGCAGCGTAGAAGGCATGAACACTGAAGCTTTCTTT; cdr3_aa: CASSVEGMNTEAFF; clone_size: .; v_call: TRBV9; j_call: TRBJ1-1; d_call: .
cdr3_nt: TGTGCCAGCGGGCTTAACGAACGCCCCGGGGAGCTGTTTTTT; cdr3_aa: CASGLNERPGELFF; clone_size: .; v_call: TRBV28; j_call: TRBJ2-2; d_call: .
cdr3_nt: TGTGCCAGCAGTGCGGGCAGGGGGCGCAATCAGCCCCAGCATTTT; cdr3_aa: CASSAGRGRNQPQHF; clone_size: .; v_call: TRBV2; j_call: TRBJ1-5; d_call: TRBD1
cdr3_nt: TGTGCCAGTAGTCCCATAGCGGGAGGCCACCACAATGAGCAGTTCTTC; cdr3_aa: CASSPIAGGHHNEQFF; clone_size: .; v_call: TRBV19; j_call: TRBJ2-1; d_call: TRBD2
cdr3_nt: TGTGCCAGCAGTAAGCCGGGACAGGGTCAAACTGAAGCTTTCTTT; cdr3_aa: CASSKPGQGQTEAFF; clone_size: .; v_call: TRBV6-5; j_call: TRBJ1-1; d_call: TRBD1
cdr3_nt: TGCGCCAGCAGCTTGGAAGGACAGACGAACACCGGGGAGCTGTTTTTT; cdr3_aa: CASSLEGQTNTGELFF; clone_size: .; v_call: TRBV5-1; j_call: TRBJ2-2; d_call: .
cdr3_nt: TGCGCCAGCAGCTTGGCGGGATATGGAAACACCATATATTTT; cdr3_aa: CASSLAGYGNTIYF; clone_size: few; v_call: TRBV5-1; j_call: TRBJ1-3; d_call: .
cdr3_nt: TGTGCCAGCAGCCCCGGAGGGGTGGGCTACACCTTC; cdr3_aa: CASSPGGVGYTF; clone_size: few; v_call: TRBV7-2; j_call: TRBJ1-2; d_call: .